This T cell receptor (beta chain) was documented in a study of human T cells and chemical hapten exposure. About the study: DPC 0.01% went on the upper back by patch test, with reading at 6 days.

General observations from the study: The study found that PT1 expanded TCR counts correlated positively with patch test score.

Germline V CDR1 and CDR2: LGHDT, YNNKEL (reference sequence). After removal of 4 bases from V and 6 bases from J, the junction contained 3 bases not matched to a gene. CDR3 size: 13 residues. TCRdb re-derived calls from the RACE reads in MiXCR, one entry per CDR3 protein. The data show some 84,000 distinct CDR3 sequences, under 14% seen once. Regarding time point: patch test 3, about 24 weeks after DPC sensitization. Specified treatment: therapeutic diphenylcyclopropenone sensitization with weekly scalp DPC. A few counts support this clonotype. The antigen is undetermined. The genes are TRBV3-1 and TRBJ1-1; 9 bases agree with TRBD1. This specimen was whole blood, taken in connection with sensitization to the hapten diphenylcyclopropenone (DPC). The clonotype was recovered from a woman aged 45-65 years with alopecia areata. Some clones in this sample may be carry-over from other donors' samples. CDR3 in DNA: TGTGCCAGCAGCCTTAGACAGGGGGCTGAAGCTTTCTTT. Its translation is CASSLRQGAEAFF.